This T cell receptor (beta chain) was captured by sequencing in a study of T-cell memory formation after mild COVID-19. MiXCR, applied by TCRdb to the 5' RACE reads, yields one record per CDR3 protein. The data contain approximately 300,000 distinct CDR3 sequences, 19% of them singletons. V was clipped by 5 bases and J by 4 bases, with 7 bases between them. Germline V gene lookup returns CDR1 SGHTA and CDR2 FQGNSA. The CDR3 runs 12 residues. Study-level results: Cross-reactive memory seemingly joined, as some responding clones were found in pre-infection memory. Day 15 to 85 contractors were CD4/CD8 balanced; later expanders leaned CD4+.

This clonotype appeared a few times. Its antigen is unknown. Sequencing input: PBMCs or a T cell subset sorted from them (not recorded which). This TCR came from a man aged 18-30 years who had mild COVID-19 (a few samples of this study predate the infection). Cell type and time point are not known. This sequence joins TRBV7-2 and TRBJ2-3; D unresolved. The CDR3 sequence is CASSAQSDTQYF. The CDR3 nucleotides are TGTGCCAGCAGCGCCCAATCAGATACGCAGTATTTT.